This T cell receptor (beta chain) was found in a study of early T cells in non-severe SARS-CoV-2 infection. Study-level background: RNA in bulk from unsorted whole blood was sequenced, and chains were unpaired.

V was clipped by 4 bases and J by 5 bases, with 15 bases between them. CDR1 and CDR2 (germline): MNHEY, SVGEGT. The CDR3 sequence is 15 residues long. This clonotype appeared a few times. TCRdb re-derived calls from the 5' RACE reads in MiXCR, one entry per CDR3 protein. The repertoire includes fewer than 55,000 distinct CDR3 sequences, about 5.7% of them detected once, and around 21% sits in the top ten. The material was whole blood, obtained at baseline. The clonotype comes from an adult who was a healthcare worker with PCR-confirmed SARS-CoV-2 infection or an uninfected control (not recorded which). The V call is TRBV6-2 or TRBV6-3, the J call TRBJ1-5; D is possibly TRBD1 (6 bases). Written as DNA, the CDR3 is TGTGCCAGCAGTTTGCCGACAGGAGAGTATCAGCCCCAGCATTTT. This translates into CASSLPTGEYQPQHF.